This T cell receptor beta chain was captured in a study of T-cell memory formation after mild COVID-19. As for the study in general: The TCR clusters were mostly specific to one donor.

TCRdb ran MiXCR on the 5' RACE reads and lists one entry per CDR3 protein. The table lists roughly 280,000 distinct CDR3 sequences, 7% to 10% of them singletons, with around a fifth in the top ten. Germline loops: CDR1 MNHEY, CDR2 SMNVEV (reference sequence). The CDR3 sequence is 14 residues long. Of note for this clonotype: One junction end disagrees with the germline gene, perhaps due to a read error.

Sequenced input: PBMCs or a T cell subset sorted from them (not recorded which). The chain is built from TRBV27 and TRBJ2-1, with D tentatively TRBD2 (6 bases). The TCR was taken from a man between 18 and 29 years old who had mild COVID-19 (a few samples of this study predate the infection). Cell type and time point are not known. The chain's CDR3 is CASSLWTTYNEQFF. CDR3 DNA sequence: TGTGCCAGCAGCTTATGGACTACGTACAATGAGCAGTTCTTC.